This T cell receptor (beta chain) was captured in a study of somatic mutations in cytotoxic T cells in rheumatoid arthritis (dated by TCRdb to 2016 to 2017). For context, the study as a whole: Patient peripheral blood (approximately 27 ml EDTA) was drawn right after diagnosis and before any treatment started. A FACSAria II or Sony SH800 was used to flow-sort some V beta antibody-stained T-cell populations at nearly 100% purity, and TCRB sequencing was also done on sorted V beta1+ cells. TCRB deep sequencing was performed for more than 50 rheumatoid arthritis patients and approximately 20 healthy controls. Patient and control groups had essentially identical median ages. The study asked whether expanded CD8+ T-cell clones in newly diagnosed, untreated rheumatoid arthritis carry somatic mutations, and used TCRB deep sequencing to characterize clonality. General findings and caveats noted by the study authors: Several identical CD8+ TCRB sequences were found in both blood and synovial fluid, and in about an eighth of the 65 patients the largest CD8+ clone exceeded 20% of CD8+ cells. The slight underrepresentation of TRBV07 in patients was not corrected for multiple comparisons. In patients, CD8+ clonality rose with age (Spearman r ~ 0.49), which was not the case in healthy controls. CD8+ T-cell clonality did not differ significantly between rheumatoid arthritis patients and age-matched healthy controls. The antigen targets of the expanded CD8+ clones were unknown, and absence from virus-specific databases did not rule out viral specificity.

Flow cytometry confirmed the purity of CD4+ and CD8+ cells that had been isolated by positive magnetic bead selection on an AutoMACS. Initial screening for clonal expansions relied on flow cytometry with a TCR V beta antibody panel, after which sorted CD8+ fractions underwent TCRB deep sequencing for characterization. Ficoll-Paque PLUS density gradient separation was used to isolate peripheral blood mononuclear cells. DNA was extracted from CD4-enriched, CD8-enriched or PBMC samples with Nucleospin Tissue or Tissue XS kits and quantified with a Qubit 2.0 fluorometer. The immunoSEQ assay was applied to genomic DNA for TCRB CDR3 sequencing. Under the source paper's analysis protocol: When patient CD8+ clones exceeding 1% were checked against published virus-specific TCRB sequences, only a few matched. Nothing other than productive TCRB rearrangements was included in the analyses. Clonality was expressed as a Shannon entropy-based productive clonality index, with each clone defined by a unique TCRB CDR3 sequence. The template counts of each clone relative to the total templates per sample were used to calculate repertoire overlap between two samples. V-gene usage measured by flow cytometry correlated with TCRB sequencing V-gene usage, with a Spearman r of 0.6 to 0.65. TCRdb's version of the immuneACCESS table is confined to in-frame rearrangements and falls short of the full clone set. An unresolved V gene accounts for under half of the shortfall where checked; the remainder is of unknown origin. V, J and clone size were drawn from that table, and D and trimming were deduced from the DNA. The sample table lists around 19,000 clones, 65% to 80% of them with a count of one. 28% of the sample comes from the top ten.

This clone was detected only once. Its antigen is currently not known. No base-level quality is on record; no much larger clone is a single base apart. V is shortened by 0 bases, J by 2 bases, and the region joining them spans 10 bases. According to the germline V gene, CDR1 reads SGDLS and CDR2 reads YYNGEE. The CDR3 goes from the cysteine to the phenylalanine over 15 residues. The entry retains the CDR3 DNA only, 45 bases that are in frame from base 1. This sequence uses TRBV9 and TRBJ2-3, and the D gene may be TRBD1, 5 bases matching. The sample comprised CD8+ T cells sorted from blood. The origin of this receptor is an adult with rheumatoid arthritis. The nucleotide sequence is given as TGTGCCAGCAGCGTAGTAGGGGCCCACACAGATACGCAGTATTTT. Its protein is CASSVVGAHTDTQYF.